This T cell receptor beta chain appears in the sequencing data of a study of T cell responses to AZD1222 COVID-19 vaccine (dated by TCRdb to the early 2020s). About the study as a whole: AZD1222 recipients given second doses at about 4 weeks or at about 12 weeks were pooled, since spike-specific TCR depth and breadth were not found to differ between the two schedules. A total of roughly 240 trial participants underwent TCR sequencing, of whom 207 received two doses of AZD1222 and about 25 received two doses of the MenACWY control vaccine. Trial participants were enrolled by age into subgroups of 18-55, 56-69 and 70-plus years, and around 140, 26 and 57 TCR-sequenced participants, respectively, were included in these subgroups.

The time point label here, explained by the study, means: baseline before first vaccination. Vaccinee samples came from UK trials COV001 and COV002, including a single-blind randomized controlled phase 2/3 trial of AZD1222 (ChAdOx1 nCoV-19) in healthy adults. Trial participant PBMC samples were collected at day 0 and day 28 after the second dose for TCRbeta chain sequencing. The CDR3 regions of human TCRbeta chains were analyzed by immunosequencing. In the paper's pipeline: Repertoire TCRs were checked for matches against a reference library of SARS-CoV-2-specific TCRs that had been generated using the MIRA antigen-specificity platform. Breadth was defined as the fraction of unique TCRs that were SARS-CoV-2-associated. Depth was defined as the fraction of total T cells that were SARS-CoV-2-associated. Using the MIRA data, each spike-specific TCR was assigned both to the spike region to which the TCR was reactive and to a CD4 or CD8 class. Log10-transformed breadth and depth values were compared by one-way ANOVA with Sidak's multiple comparisons tests. The clones in this table, taken by TCRdb from immuneACCESS, are in-frame only. Not every clone is retained; where verified, under half of the shortfall comes from an unresolved V gene, and the cause of the rest is unknown. From that table come the V and J calls and clone size; the DNA was used to work out D and trimming. The sample records about 76,000 clones, 90% of which are singletons. The top ten hold approximately 4.5% of the sample.

Remarks on this clone: Its target antigen remains unknown. Nothing much larger sits one base from this clone, and base qualities are not available.

V trim: 5 bases; J trim: 0 bases; unmatched bases: 8. Based on the germline V gene (reference sequence), the CDR1 and CDR2 sequences are SGHNT and YYREEE. Inclusive of the bounding cysteine and phenylalanine, the CDR3 is 15 residues long. Of all the DNA, just the CDR3 is kept, 45 bases in frame from base 1. Overall results and qualifications from the work: Participants were mostly white British and included more females than males, and it was suggested by the authors that clonal diversity may have been underestimated. Only a handful of AZD1222 recipients were SARS-CoV-2 seropositive at baseline, limiting conclusions about previously exposed vaccinees. In the small 56-69-year group, the increase in depth fell short of significance, most likely because of low power. No day 14 peak-response samples were available, so repertoires were characterized only after the peak T cell response. Vaccine-associated CD4 TCRs spanned the whole spike protein, with dominant responses in regions 160-218 and 743-854. Reportedly, almost half of the unique spike-specific TCRs recognized epitopes lying outside the regions that are mutated in the B.1.351 and B.1.1.7 variants. After two AZD1222 doses, both the breadth and the depth of spike-specific TCRs were significantly higher than at day 0 and than in MenACWY recipients.

The V and J genes are TRBV5-4 and TRBJ2-7; 7 middle bases align to TRBD1. The input for sequencing was peripheral blood, taken on day 0 of AZD1222 vaccination. This TCR derives from an adult in good health. The DNA is TGTGCCAGCAGGAGAGACAGGGTAAGCTCCTACGAGCAGTACTTC. It translates as CASRRDRVSSYEQYF.